The entry below gives a single TCR beta chain sequence along with its context. Its antigen is currently unknown. This entry is derived from a study of chemoradiotherapy in HPV16-positive cancers. The data were produced by immunoSEQ multiplex PCR, yet TCRdb's version contains in-frame clones alone and is incomplete. The data hold about 29,000 clones, with about 90% observed a single time. Over chemoradiotherapy, repertoires were sampled more than once. General study points: Candidate HPV-specific clones and E7-related TCR motifs grew in tumor during treatment. Better recurrence-free survival went with HPV-responsive T-cell expansion in HPV16-positive patients.

Germline trimming cut 5 bases from V and 7 bases from J; bases unmatched to any gene: 6. The CDR3 runs to 15 residues. Germline V gene sequence: CDR1 SGHNT, CDR2 YENEEA. The sequence was obtained from a human donor with HPV-associated anogenital cancer. The specimen comprised blood, sampled from a patient who underwent chemoradiotherapy. V and J are TRBV11-3 and TRBJ2-1, with 12 bases that match TRBD1. This CDR3 reads CASSPGDRGLNEQFF. CDR3 DNA sequence: TGTGCCAGCAGCCCCGGGGACAGGGGGCTGAATGAGCAGTTCTTC.